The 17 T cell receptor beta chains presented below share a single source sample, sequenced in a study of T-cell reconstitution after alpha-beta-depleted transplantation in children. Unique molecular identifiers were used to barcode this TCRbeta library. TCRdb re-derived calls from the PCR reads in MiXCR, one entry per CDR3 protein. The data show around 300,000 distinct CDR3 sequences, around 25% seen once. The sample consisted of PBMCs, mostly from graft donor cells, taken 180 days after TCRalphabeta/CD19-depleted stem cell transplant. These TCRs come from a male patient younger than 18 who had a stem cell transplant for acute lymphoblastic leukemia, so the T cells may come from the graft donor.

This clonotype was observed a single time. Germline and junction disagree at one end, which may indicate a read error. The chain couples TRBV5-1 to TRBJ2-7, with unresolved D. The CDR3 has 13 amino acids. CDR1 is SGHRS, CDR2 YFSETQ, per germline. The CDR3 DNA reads TGCGCCAGCACAGAACAAGTAGGCTACAAGCAGTACTTC. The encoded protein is CASTEQVGYKQYF.

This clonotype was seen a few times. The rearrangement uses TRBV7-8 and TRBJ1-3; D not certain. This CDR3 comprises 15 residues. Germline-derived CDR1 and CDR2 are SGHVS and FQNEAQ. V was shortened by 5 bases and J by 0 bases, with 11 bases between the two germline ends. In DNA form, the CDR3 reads TGTGCCAGCAGCCCAATCGTTATCTCTGGAAACACCATATATTTT. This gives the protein CASSPIVISGNTIYF.

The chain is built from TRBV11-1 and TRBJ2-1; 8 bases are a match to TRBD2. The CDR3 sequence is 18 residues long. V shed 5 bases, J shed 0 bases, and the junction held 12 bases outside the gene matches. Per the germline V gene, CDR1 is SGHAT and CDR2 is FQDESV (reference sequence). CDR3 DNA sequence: TGTGCCAGCAGCCCCCCCTCCGGACTAGCCGGCTCCTACAATGAGCAGTTCTTC. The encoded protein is CASSPPSGLAGSYNEQFF.

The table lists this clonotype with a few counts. CDR3 coding DNA: TGTGCCAGCAGTTTTCGTCGGGTCTTTGATGGCTACACCTTC. Translating it yields CASSFRRVFDGYTF. The rearrangement uses TRBV12-3 or TRBV12-4 and TRBJ1-2; D call uncertain. CDR3 length: 14 residues. V shed 3 bases and J shed 6 bases, with 14 bases lying between them.

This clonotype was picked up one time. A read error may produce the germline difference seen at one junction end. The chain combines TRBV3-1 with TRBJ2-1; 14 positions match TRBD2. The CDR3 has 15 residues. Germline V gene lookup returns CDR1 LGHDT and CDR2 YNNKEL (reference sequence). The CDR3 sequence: CDSRRGLAGASEQFF. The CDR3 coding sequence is TGTGACAGCAGGAGGGGACTAGCGGGAGCCAGTGAGCAGTTCTTC.

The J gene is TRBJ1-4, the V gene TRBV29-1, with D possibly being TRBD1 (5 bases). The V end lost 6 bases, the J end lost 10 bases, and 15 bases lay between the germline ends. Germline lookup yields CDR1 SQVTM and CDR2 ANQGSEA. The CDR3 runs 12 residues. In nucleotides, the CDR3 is TGCAGCGTAGCCCAGGGTGCCGGAAAACTGTTTTTT. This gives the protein CSVAQGAGKLFF.

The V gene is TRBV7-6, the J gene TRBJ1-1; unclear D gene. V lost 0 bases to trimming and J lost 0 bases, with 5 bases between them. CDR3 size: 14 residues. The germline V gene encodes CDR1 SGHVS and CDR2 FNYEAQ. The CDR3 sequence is CASSLAAVNTEAFF. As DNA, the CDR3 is TGTGCCAGCAGCTTAGCGGCGGTGAACACTGAAGCTTTCTTT. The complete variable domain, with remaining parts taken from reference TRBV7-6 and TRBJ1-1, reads GAGVSQSPRYKVTKRGQDVALRCDPISGHVSLYWYRQALGQGPEFLTYFNYEAQQDKSGLPNDRFSAERPEGSISTLTIQRTEQRDSAMYRCASSLAAVNTEAFFGQGTRLTVV.

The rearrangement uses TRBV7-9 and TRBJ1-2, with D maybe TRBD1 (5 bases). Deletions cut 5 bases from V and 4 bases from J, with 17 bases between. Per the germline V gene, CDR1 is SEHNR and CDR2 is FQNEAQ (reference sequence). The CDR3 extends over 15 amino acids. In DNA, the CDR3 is TGTGCCAGCAGCCCCCGATTCCAGACAGCCTATGGCTACACCTTC. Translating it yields CASSPRFQTAYGYTF.

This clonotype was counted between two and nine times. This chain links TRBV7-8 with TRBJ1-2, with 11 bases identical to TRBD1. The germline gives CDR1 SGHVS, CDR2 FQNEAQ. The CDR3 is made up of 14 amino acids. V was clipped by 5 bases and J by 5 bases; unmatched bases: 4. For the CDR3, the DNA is TGTGCCAGCAGCCACCGGGACAGGGGGTATGGCTACACCTTC. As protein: CASSHRDRGYGYTF.

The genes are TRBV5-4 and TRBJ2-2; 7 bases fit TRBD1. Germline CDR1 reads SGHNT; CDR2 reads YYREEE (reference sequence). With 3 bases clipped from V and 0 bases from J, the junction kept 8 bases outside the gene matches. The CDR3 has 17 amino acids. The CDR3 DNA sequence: TGTGCCAGCAGCTCTCCCCGACAGGGTTCGAACACCGGGGAGCTGTTTTTT. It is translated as CASSSPRQGSNTGELFF.

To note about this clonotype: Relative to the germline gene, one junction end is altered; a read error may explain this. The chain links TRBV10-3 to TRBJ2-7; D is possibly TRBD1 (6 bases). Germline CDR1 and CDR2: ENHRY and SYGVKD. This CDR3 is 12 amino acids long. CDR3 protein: CAISEFSTGELF. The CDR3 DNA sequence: TGTGCCATCAGTGAGTTCTCGACAGGAGAGTTATTC.

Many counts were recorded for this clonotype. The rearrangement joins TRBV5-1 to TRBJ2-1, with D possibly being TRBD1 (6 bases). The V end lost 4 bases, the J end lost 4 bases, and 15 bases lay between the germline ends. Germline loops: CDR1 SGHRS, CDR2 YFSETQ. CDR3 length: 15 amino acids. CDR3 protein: CASSPRQVIYNEQFF. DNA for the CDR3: TGCGCCAGCAGCCCAAGACAGGTGATTTACAATGAGCAGTTCTTC. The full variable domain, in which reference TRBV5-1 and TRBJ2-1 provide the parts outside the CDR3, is KAGVTQTPRYLIKTRGQQVTLSCSPISGHRSVSWYQQTPGQGLQFLFEYFSETQRNKGNFPGRFSGRQFSNSRSEMNVSTLELGDSALYLCASSPRQVIYNEQFFGPGTRLTVL.

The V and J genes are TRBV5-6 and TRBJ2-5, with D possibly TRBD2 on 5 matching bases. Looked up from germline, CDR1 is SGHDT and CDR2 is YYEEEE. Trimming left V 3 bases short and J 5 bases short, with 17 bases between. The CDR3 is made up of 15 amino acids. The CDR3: CASSSYKRESETQYF. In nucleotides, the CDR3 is TGTGCCAGCAGCTCCTACAAGAGGGAGTCTGAGACCCAGTACTTC.

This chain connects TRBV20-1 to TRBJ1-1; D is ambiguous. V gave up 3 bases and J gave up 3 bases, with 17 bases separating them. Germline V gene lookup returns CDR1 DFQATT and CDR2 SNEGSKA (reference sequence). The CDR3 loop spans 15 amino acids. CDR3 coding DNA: TGCAGTGCTAGCTACAGTGACTGGGTTTACACTGAAGCTTTCTTT. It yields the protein CSASYSDWVYTEAFF.

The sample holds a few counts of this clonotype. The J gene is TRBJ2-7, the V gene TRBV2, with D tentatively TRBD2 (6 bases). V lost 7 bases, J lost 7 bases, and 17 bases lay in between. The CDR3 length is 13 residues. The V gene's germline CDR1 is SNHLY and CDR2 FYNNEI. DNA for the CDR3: TGTGCCAGCAATCCGGGACTGACTTTTGAGCAGTACTTC. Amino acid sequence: CASNPGLTFEQYF.

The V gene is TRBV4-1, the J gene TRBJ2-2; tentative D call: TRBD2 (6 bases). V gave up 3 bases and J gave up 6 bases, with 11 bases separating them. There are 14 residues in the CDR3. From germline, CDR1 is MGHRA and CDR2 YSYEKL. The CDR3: CASSQGGEPGELFF. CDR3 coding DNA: TGCGCCAGCAGCCAGGGAGGTGAACCCGGGGAGCTGTTTTTT.

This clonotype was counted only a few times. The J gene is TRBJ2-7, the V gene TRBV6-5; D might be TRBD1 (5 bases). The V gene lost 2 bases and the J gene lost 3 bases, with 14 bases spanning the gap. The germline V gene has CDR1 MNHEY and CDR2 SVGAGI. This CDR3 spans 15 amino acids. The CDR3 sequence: CASSYGAGLFYEQYF. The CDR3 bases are TGTGCCAGCAGTTACGGGGCAGGGCTCTTCTACGAGCAGTACTTC.